Listed below are T cell receptor beta chains from one sample, sequenced in a study of PD-1 blockade in classical Hodgkin lymphoma. Sequenced by immunoSEQ multiplex PCR; TCRdb stores in-frame clones only, minus some. Here the sample spans 6,400 or so clones, 80% being singletons. The input for sequencing was CD4+ T cells from blood, taken at baseline. The receptor set was obtained from a human donor with classical Hodgkin lymphoma. Each CDR3 is given with its conserved first and last residue. Fields, in order: CDR3 protein, CDR3 DNA, clone size, D gene, J gene, V gene. A D gene is named only where the DNA matches it firmly. Clone size is given for some rows only: seen once, a few or many times, or a class if the clone is expanded.

CDR3aa: CASSIFVGRTETQYF
CDR3nt: TGTGCCAGTAGTATTTTTGTCGGGAGAACAGAGACCCAGTACTTC
abundance: .
d_gene: .
j_gene: TRBJ2-5
v_gene: TRBV19

CDR3aa: CASSERGGANTGELFF
CDR3nt: TGTGCCAGCAGTGAGAGAGGCGGGGCGAACACCGGGGAGCTGTTTTTT
abundance: .
d_gene: .
j_gene: TRBJ2-2
v_gene: TRBV2

CDR3aa: CASSTRGTSSGELFF
CDR3nt: TGTGCCAGCAGCACCCGTGGGACTAGTTCCGGGGAGCTGTTTTTT
abundance: .
d_gene: TRBD2
j_gene: TRBJ2-2
v_gene: TRBV7-2

CDR3aa: CASSPNWSYEQYF
CDR3nt: TGTGCCAGCAGCCCCAACTGGAGCTACGAGCAGTACTTC
abundance: .
d_gene: .
j_gene: TRBJ2-7
v_gene: TRBV9

CDR3aa: CASSQFRVQSNEKLFF
CDR3nt: TGCGCCAGCAGTCAATTCCGCGTACAGAGTAATGAAAAACTGTTTTTT
abundance: .
d_gene: .
j_gene: TRBJ1-4
v_gene: TRBV23-1

CDR3aa: CASKETGAGGFDDKVF
CDR3nt: TGTGCCAGTAAGGAGACGGGCGCGGGGGGGTTCGACGACAAAGTTTTT
abundance: .
d_gene: TRBD2
j_gene: TRBJ2-2
v_gene: TRBV19

CDR3aa: CASSPSLAGGDNEQFF
CDR3nt: TGTGCCAGCAGTCCATCTCTAGCGGGAGGGGACAATGAGCAGTTCTTC
abundance: .
d_gene: TRBD2
j_gene: TRBJ2-1
v_gene: TRBV27

CDR3aa: CASSPHNSGNTIYF
CDR3nt: TGTGCCAGCTCACCACATAACTCTGGAAACACCATATATTTT
abundance: .
d_gene: .
j_gene: TRBJ1-3
v_gene: TRBV18

CDR3aa: CASSLAQDNSPLHF
CDR3nt: TGCGCCAGCAGCTTGGCGCAAGATAATTCACCCCTCCACTTT
abundance: .
d_gene: .
j_gene: TRBJ1-6
v_gene: TRBV5-1

CDR3aa: CASSSGVGGAETQYF
CDR3nt: TGTGCTAGCAGCTCCGGGGTCGGGGGTGCAGAGACCCAGTACTTC
abundance: .
d_gene: .
j_gene: TRBJ2-5
v_gene: TRBV7-7

CDR3aa: CASRAAAKQGGGANVLTF
CDR3nt: TGCGCCAGCAGGGCCGCGGCCAAGCAAGGAGGTGGGGCCAACGTCCTGACTTTC
abundance: .
d_gene: .
j_gene: TRBJ2-6
v_gene: TRBV4-3

CDR3aa: CASSSSGRASDTQYF
CDR3nt: TGTGCCAGCAGCTCTAGCGGGAGGGCGTCAGATACGCAGTATTTT
abundance: .
d_gene: TRBD2
j_gene: TRBJ2-3
v_gene: TRBV7-2

CDR3aa: CASSPLGGFNEKLFF
CDR3nt: TGTGCCAGCTCACCGCTAGGAGGATTCAATGAAAAACTGTTTTTT
abundance: .
d_gene: .
j_gene: TRBJ1-4
v_gene: TRBV18

CDR3aa: CASSPVAGRTDTQYF
CDR3nt: TGCGCCAGCAGCCCGGTAGCGGGCCGCACAGATACGCAGTATTTT
abundance: .
d_gene: TRBD2
j_gene: TRBJ2-3
v_gene: TRBV4-1

CDR3aa: CASSQDLRSTGELFF
CDR3nt: TGCGCCAGCAGCCAAGATCTCAGATCCACCGGGGAGCTGTTTTTT
abundance: .
d_gene: .
j_gene: TRBJ2-2
v_gene: TRBV4-3

CDR3aa: CASSLDPSGRNEQFF
CDR3nt: TGTGCCAGCAGCTTAGATCCTAGCGGGAGAAATGAGCAGTTCTTC
abundance: once
d_gene: TRBD2
j_gene: TRBJ2-1
v_gene: TRBV7-6

CDR3aa: CASSESVGRNEKLFF
CDR3nt: TGCGCCAGCAGTGAGTCGGTGGGACGTAATGAAAAACTGTTTTTT
abundance: .
d_gene: .
j_gene: TRBJ1-4
v_gene: TRBV10-1

CDR3aa: CASSKTGPNQYEQYF
CDR3nt: TGCGCCAGCAGTAAAACAGGCCCAAACCAGTACGAGCAGTACTTC
abundance: .
d_gene: .
j_gene: TRBJ2-7
v_gene: TRBV10-2

CDR3aa: CASSQAVQETQYF
CDR3nt: TGCGCCAGCAGCCAAGCAGTCCAAGAGACCCAGTACTTC
abundance: once
d_gene: .
j_gene: TRBJ2-5
v_gene: TRBV4-1

CDR3aa: CASSVDLADTQYF
CDR3nt: TGTGCCAGCAGCGTAGATCTCGCAGATACGCAGTATTTT
abundance: .
d_gene: .
j_gene: TRBJ2-3
v_gene: TRBV9

CDR3aa: CAWSVGLAVEQYF
CDR3nt: TGTGCCTGGAGTGTAGGCCTAGCGGTCGAGCAGTACTTC
abundance: .
d_gene: TRBD2
j_gene: TRBJ2-7
v_gene: TRBV30

CDR3aa: CASSLQRLDTQYF
CDR3nt: TGCGCCAGCAGTCTTCAGCGGCTAGATACGCAGTATTTT
abundance: once
d_gene: .
j_gene: TRBJ2-3
v_gene: TRBV10-1

CDR3aa: CASSVVDRDNEQFF
CDR3nt: TGTGCCAGCAGCGTAGTTGACAGGGACAATGAGCAGTTCTTC
abundance: .
d_gene: TRBD1
j_gene: TRBJ2-1
v_gene: TRBV9

CDR3aa: CASSDKGETQYF
CDR3nt: TGTGCCAGTAGTGATAAGGGGGAGACCCAGTACTTC
abundance: .
d_gene: .
j_gene: TRBJ2-5
v_gene: TRBV19

CDR3aa: CASRTGGSETQYF
CDR3nt: TGTGCCAGCAGAACAGGGGGCTCGGAGACCCAGTACTTC
abundance: .
d_gene: TRBD1
j_gene: TRBJ2-5
v_gene: TRBV6-1

CDR3aa: CASSLKGRVTEAFF
CDR3nt: TGTGCCAGTAGCCTGAAGGGCAGGGTCACTGAAGCTTTCTTT
abundance: .
d_gene: .
j_gene: TRBJ1-1
v_gene: TRBV19

CDR3aa: CASSLLGEVNSPLHF
CDR3nt: TGTGCCAGCAGTTTACTAGGGGAAGTGAACTCACCCCTCCACTTT
abundance: .
d_gene: .
j_gene: TRBJ1-6
v_gene: TRBV27

CDR3aa: CASSNGPTELGNTGELFF
CDR3nt: TGTGCCAGCAGCAATGGGCCCACGGAACTGGGGAACACCGGGGAGCTGTTTTTT
abundance: .
d_gene: .
j_gene: TRBJ2-2
v_gene: TRBV7-2